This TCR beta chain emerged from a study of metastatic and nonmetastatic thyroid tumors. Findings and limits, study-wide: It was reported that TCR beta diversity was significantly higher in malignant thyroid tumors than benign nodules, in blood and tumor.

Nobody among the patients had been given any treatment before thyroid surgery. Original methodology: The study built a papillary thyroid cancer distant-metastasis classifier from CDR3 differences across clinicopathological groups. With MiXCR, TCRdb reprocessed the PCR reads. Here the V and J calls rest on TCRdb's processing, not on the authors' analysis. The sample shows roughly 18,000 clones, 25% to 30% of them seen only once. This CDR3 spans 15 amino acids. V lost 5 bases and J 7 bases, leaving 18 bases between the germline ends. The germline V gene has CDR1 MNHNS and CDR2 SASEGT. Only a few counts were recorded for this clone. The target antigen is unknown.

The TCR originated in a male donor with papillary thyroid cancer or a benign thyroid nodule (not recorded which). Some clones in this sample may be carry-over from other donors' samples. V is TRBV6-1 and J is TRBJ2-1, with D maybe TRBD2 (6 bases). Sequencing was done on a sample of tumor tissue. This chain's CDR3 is CASSLSGQGRNEQFF. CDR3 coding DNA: TGTGCCAGCAGTCTGAGCGGGCAAGGACGGAATGAGCAGTTCTTC.